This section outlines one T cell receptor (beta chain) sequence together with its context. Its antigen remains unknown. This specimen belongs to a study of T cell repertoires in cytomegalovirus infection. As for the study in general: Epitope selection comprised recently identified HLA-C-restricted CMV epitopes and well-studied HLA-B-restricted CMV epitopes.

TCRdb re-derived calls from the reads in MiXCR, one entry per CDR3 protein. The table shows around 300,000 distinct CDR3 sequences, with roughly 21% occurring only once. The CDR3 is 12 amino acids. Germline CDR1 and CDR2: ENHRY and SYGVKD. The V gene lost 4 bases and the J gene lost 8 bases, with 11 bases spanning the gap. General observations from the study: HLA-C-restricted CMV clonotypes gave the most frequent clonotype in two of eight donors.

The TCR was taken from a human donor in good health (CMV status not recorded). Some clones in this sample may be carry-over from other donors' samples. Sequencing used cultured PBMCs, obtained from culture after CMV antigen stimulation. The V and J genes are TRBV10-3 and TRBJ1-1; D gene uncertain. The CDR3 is CAISGTSPEAFF. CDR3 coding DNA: TGTGCCATCAGTGGGACCTCTCCCGAAGCTTTCTTT.